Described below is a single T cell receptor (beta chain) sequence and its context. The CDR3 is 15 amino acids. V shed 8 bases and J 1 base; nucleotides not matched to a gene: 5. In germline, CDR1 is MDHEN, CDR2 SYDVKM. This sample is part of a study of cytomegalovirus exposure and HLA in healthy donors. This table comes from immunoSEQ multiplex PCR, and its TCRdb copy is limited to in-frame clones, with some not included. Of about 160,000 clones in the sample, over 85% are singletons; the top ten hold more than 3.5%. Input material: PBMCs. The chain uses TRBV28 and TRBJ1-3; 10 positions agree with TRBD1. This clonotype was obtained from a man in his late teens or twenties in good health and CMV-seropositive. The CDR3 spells CASGGQGVSGNTIYF. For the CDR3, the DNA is TGTGCCAGCGGCGGACAGGGGGTATCTGGAAACACCATATATTTT.